This TCR beta chain is drawn from a study of cytomegalovirus exposure and HLA in healthy donors. With regard to this clone: Its antigen is as yet unknown.

60 Vbeta and 13 Jbeta primers were used in PCR. Generated by immunoSEQ multiplex PCR, the TCRdb table keeps only in-frame clones and is missing some. The table has around 130,000 clones, approximately 85% seen once; the top ten hold approximately 6.4%. Findings of the study overall: An observed cluster of highly shared sequence variants was recorded as a likely sequencing artifact. In a later analysis, TCR beta V- and J-gene trimming showed a link to a missense DCLRE1C variant.

This CDR3 is 14 amino acids long. The germline CDR1 and CDR2 sequences are SGHVS and FQNEAQ. After removal of 5 bases from V and 3 bases from J, the junction contained 4 bases not matched to a gene. The sample was PBMCs. The rearrangement uses TRBV7-8 and TRBJ1-5; 7 positions agree with TRBD1. The TCR was taken from a woman in her twenties or thirties in good health and CMV-seropositive. CDR3 bases: TGTGCCAGCAGCCTCGGGACAGTCAATCAGCCCCAGCATTTT. The encoded protein is CASSLGTVNQPQHF.